In this sample, the clone carrying this T cell receptor beta chain turned up many times. Its antigen remains unknown. Germline V lookup: CDR1 LNHDA, CDR2 SQIVND (reference sequence). CDR3 length: 15 amino acids. The V gene end was trimmed by 2 bases and the J gene end by 3 bases; junction bases not matched to a gene: 2. The record originates from a study of glioma-infiltrating T cells. TCR alpha and beta CDR3 regions were amplified from RNA using iRepertoire nested multiplex PCR. TCRdb independently ran MiXCR on the multiplex PCR reads; one entry per CDR3 protein. The profile covers about 130,000 distinct CDR3 sequences, with roughly 23% appearing a single time and roughly 15% taken by the ten largest. Overall study results and limits: Only very few CDR3 sequences appeared in both tissue and blood.

Material: glioma tissue, nonneoplastic brain tissue, or PBMCs (not recorded which). This clonotype originated in a human donor with low-grade glioma or glioblastoma, undergoing nonglioma brain surgery, or in good health (not recorded which). The chain employs TRBV19 and TRBJ2-1, with 9 nucleotides matching TRBD1. CDR3 region: CASSITGQGYNEQFF. In DNA form, the CDR3 reads TGTGCCAGTAGTATAACGGGACAGGGCTACAATGAGCAGTTCTTC.